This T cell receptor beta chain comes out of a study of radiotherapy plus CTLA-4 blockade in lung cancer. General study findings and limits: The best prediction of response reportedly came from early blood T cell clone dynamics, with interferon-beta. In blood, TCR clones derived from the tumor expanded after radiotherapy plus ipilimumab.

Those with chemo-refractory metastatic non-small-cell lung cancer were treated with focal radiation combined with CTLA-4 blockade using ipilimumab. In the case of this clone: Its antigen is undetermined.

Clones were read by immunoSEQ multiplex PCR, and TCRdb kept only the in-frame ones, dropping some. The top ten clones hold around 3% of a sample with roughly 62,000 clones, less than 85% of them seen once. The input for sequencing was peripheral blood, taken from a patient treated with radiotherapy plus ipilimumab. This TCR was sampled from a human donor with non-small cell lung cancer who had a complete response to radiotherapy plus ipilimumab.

The CDR3 coding sequence is TGTGCCAGCAGCTTAGATTACGGCAGGGACAGGTCTGGCTACACCTTC. Translation: CASSLDYGRDRSGYTF. The chain is built from TRBV7-2 and TRBJ1-2, with 8 positions matching TRBD1. The CDR3 is 16 residues long. Per the germline V gene, CDR1 is SGHTA and CDR2 is FQGNSA. After removal of 1 base from V and 7 bases from J, the junction contained 11 bases not matched to a gene. Using reference TRBV7-2 and TRBJ1-2 for the parts outside the CDR3, the full variable domain is GAGVSQSPSNKVTEKGKDVELRCDPISGHTALYWYRQSLGQGLEFLIYFQGNSAPDKSGLPSDRFSAERTGGSVSTLTIQRTQQEDSAVYLCASSLDYGRDRSGYTFGSGTRLTVV.